These 10 T cell receptor beta chains originate from one sample sequenced in a study of blood T cell repertoires in COVID-19 (dated by TCRdb to 2018 to 2021). The library was prepared using the immunoSEQ multiplex PCR assay. Entries here come from immuneACCESS through TCRdb and include only in-frame sequences with V and J called. Some clones fail to appear in such tables; in the studies checked, an unresolved V gene covers under half of the shortfall, and the cause of the remainder is unknown. Across this sample there are 250,000 or so clones, with 70% to 90% seen only once. Together, the top ten hold roughly 2.3% of the sample. Specimen: PBMCs or T cells enriched from blood (not recorded which). These receptor sequences come from a woman aged 40 to 49 with acute COVID-19.

The rearrangement uses TRBV7-9 and TRBJ2-7; 7 bases are shared with TRBD1. With 5 bases clipped from V and 2 bases from J, the junction kept 6 bases outside the gene matches. Looked up from germline, CDR1 is SEHNR and CDR2 is FQNEAQ (reference sequence). This CDR3 contains 14 residues. CDR3 residues: CASSASGTAYEQYV. The DNA of the CDR3 is TGTGCCAGCAGCGCATCCGGGACAGCCTACGAGCAGTACGTC.

The chain has TRBV7-2 and TRBJ2-1; D unclear. Germline CDR1 is SGHTA and CDR2 is FQGNSA. The CDR3 is 13 amino acids. Trimming removed 2 bases from V and 4 bases from J, with 6 bases in between. CDR3 in DNA: TGTGCCAGCAGCTTACACAATTACAATGAGCAGTTCTTC. It yields the protein CASSLHNYNEQFF.

The genes are TRBV29-1 and TRBJ2-7, with a tentative D call TRBD2 (7 bases). The V gene's germline CDR1 is SQVTM and CDR2 ANQGSEA. The CDR3 has 12 residues. The germline V and J ends were trimmed by 7 bases and 6 bases, with 16 bases remaining between them. This CDR3 reads CSARDTGGEQYF. DNA of the CDR3: TGCAGCGCTCGGGACACGGGGGGCGAGCAGTACTTC.

V gene TRBV19 combines with J gene TRBJ1-5; D perhaps matches TRBD1 (6 bases). Trimming left V 4 bases short and J 1 base short, with 8 bases between. The CDR3 contains 14 residues. Germline V gene sequence: CDR1 LNHDA, CDR2 SQIVND (reference sequence). The CDR3 coding sequence is TGTGCCAGTAGTAGGGGGCCAAGCAATCAGCCCCAGCATTTT. Protein: CASSRGPSNQPQHF.

The chain employs TRBV12-3 or TRBV12-4 and TRBJ1-2, with D unresolved. Trimming removed 6 bases from V and 7 bases from J, with 9 bases in between. The length of the CDR3 is 11 residues. DNA of the CDR3: TGTGCCAGCAGCCCTACGAGTGGCTACACCTTC. Translated, it gives CASSPTSGYTF.

This clone was seen a single time. Other DNA sequences in the sample encode the same CDR3. The rearrangement links TRBV11-2 to TRBJ1-2; possible D gene TRBD1, 5 bases. Germline assignment: CDR1 SGHAT and CDR2 FQNNGV. The CDR3 extends over 13 amino acids. Trimming removed 0 bases from V and 6 bases from J, with 8 bases in between. CDR3 in DNA: TGTGCCAGCAGCTTAGATAGGGGTGATGGCTACACCTTC. Amino acid sequence: CASSLDRGDGYTF.

The genes are TRBV6-5 and TRBJ2-1, with TRBD2 matching over 8 bases. V gave up 10 bases and J gave up 2 bases; unmatched junction bases: 10. This CDR3 is 15 amino acids long. Looked up from germline, CDR1 is MNHEY and CDR2 is SVGAGI. The CDR3 reads CATEDRGGPYNEQFF. The CDR3 bases are TGTGCCACTGAGGACCGGGGGGGCCCCTACAATGAGCAGTTCTTC.

The J gene is TRBJ1-2, the V gene TRBV4-1; D gene ambiguous. This CDR3 comprises 13 residues. V lost 0 bases to trimming and J lost 4 bases, with 6 bases between them. In germline, CDR1 is MGHRA, CDR2 YSYEKL. CDR3 DNA sequence: TGCGCCAGCAGCCAAGAACGCGGCTATGGCTACACCTTC. It yields the protein CASSQERGYGYTF.

The J gene is TRBJ1-1, the V gene TRBV19; 8 positions agree with TRBD1. V lost 6 bases, J lost 0 bases, and 3 bases stayed unmatched. This CDR3 region has 14 residues. The V gene's germline CDR1 is LNHDA and CDR2 SQIVND (reference sequence). This chain's CDR3 is CASSDRGMNTEAFF. CDR3 nucleotide sequence: TGTGCCAGTAGCGACAGGGGCATGAACACTGAAGCTTTCTTT.

The CDR3 nucleotides read TGTGCCAGCAGCCCAGGGGGCTCAGGGGCCCTCCGCGAGCAGTACTTC. Residues: CASSPGGSGALREQYF. The V call is TRBV7-2, the J call TRBJ2-7; 8 bases align to TRBD1. V shed 5 bases and J 6 bases; nucleotides not matched to a gene: 15. Germline values: CDR1 SGHTA, CDR2 FQGNSA. CDR3 size: 16 residues.